Shown below are 18 T cell receptor beta chains from a single sample sequenced in a study of somatic mutations in cytotoxic T cells in rheumatoid arthritis. The protocol was immunoSEQ multiplex PCR, while the TCRdb copy is restricted to in-frame clones and leaves out a portion. The sample has around 19,000 clones, over 65% seen once. The sequenced material came from CD8+ T cells sorted from blood. These receptors were obtained from a man in his sixties in good health.

The V call is TRBV9, the J call TRBJ2-1; 14 nucleotides line up with TRBD2. Germline CDR1 is SGDLS and CDR2 is YYNGEE. The V gene end was trimmed by 3 bases and the J gene end by 1 base; junction bases not matched to a gene: 9. The CDR3 sequence is 19 residues long. In nucleotides, the CDR3 is TGTGCCAGCAGCGAGCTTGGACTAGCGGGGGGACTATCCTACAATGAGCAGTTCTTC. Its translation is CASSELGLAGGLSYNEQFF.

V and J are TRBV7-9 and TRBJ2-7; 11 bases map to TRBD1. V dropped 6 bases and J dropped 7; count of bases not matched to a gene: 14. Germline assignment: CDR1 SEHNR and CDR2 FQNEAQ (reference sequence). CDR3 length: 16 residues. The CDR3 DNA follows: TGTGCCAGCAGACCGGCGGGGGACAGGGGGTCTGGGGAGCAGTACTTC. Translated: CASRPAGDRGSGEQYF.

This clone was counted between two and nine times. Additional DNA sequences in this sample encode the identical CDR3. The CDR3 DNA is TGTGCCAGCTCCCTTTCTAGCGGGAGCTCCTACAATGAGCAGTTCTTC. Translating gives CASSLSSGSSYNEQFF. The rearrangement joins TRBV18 to TRBJ2-1, with 10 bases lining up with TRBD2. The CDR3 has 16 residues. Trimming at V came to 6 bases and at J to 0 bases, leaving 5 bases not matched to a gene. Per germline, CDR1 KGHSH and CDR2 LQKENI. The full variable domain, rest sourced from reference TRBV18 and TRBJ2-1, is NAGVMQNPRHLVRRRGQEARLRCSPMKGHSHVYWYRQLPEEGLKFMVYLQKENIIDESGMPKERFSAEFPKEGPSILRIQQVVRGDSAAYFCASSLSSGSSYNEQFFGPGTRLTVL.

This clone was seen more than once but under ten times. The chain couples TRBV12-1 to TRBJ2-7; TRBD1, the table's D call, lacks a check against the DNA. TRBV12-1 is reported as a pseudogene. CDR3 length: 14 residues. The CDR3 DNA reads TGTGCCAGCAGCTCCCAGGGGATGCGCTACGAGCAGTACTTC. Translation: CASSSQGMRYEQYF.

This clone was observed a few times. The V call is TRBV6-5, the J call TRBJ1-1; 9 nucleotides align to TRBD1. CDR1 and CDR2 from the germline V gene are MNHEY and SVGAGI. The CDR3 runs 15 residues. V gave up 4 bases and J gave up 5 bases; unmatched junction bases: 8. DNA of the CDR3: TGTGCCAGCAGTTTCCCACAGGGGGCGCGAACTGAAGCTTTCTTT. Its protein product is CASSFPQGARTEAFF.

The genes are TRBV10-3 and TRBJ2-2, with D uncertain. The V gene's germline CDR1 is ENHRY and CDR2 SYGVKD. This CDR3 is built from 13 residues. Trimming removed 9 bases from V and 0 bases from J, with 8 bases in between. The CDR3 region is CAIHPSNTGELFF. CDR3 nucleotides: TGTGCCATACACCCATCGAACACCGGGGAGCTGTTTTTT.

The table lists this clone with a few counts. This chain uses TRBV10-1 with TRBJ2-1; D is perhaps TRBD1 (6 bases). V shed 8 bases and J shed 7 bases, with 9 bases lying between them. Germline V gene lookup returns CDR1 WNHNN and CDR2 SYGVQD (reference sequence). The CDR3 spans 11 residues. CDR3 DNA: TGCGCCAGCGCGGACAGAAATGAGCAGTTCTTC. The encoded protein is CASADRNEQFF.

The V gene is TRBV7-9, the J gene TRBJ2-5; possibly TRBD2 for D (7 bases). Germline V lookup: CDR1 SEHNR, CDR2 FQNEAQ (reference sequence). Trimming took 5 bases from V and 5 from J, leaving 21 bases between them. This CDR3 is built from 16 residues. The CDR3 DNA reads TGTGCCAGCAGCCCGCCCCTCAGTGGGAGGGGGGAGACCCAGTACTTC. Encoded protein: CASSPPLSGRGETQYF.

This clone was seen only a few times. The chain is built from TRBV19 and TRBJ2-3, with 11 bases that match TRBD1. After removal of 6 bases from V and 4 bases from J, the junction contained 9 bases not matched to a gene. This CDR3 is built from 16 residues. Germline lookup yields CDR1 LNHDA and CDR2 SQIVND (reference sequence). CDR3 amino acids: CASSSWDRGRADTQYF. The CDR3 bases are TGTGCCAGTAGCTCCTGGGACAGGGGGAGGGCAGATACGCAGTATTTT.

A word on this clone: Within the sample, other DNA sequences also encode this same CDR3. This rearrangement joins TRBV6-5 to TRBJ2-7, with D possibly being TRBD2 (6 bases). V was trimmed by 0 bases and J by 0 bases, leaving 6 bases between them. Germline CDR1 MNHEY, CDR2 SVGAGI. CDR3 length: 14 residues. CDR3 in amino acids: CASSYSGGSYEQYF. In DNA form, the CDR3 reads TGTGCCAGCAGTTACTCGGGGGGCTCCTACGAGCAGTACTTC.

In DNA form, the CDR3 reads TGTGCCAGCAGCCCAGGGGACCGCACAGATACGCAGTATTTT. Amino acids: CASSPGDRTDTQYF. The V gene is TRBV5-4, the J gene TRBJ2-3; TRBD1 might be the D (6 bases). The CDR3 has 14 residues. Trimming shortened V by 4 bases and J by 1 base, and 10 bases separated the two germline ends. Germline V gene sequence: CDR1 SGHNT, CDR2 YYREEE (reference sequence).

This sequence joins TRBV6-5 and TRBJ2-7; 8 bases match TRBD1. The CDR3 extends over 15 amino acids. In germline, CDR1 is MNHEY, CDR2 SVGAGI. V lost 2 bases, J lost 2 bases, and 5 bases stayed unmatched. CDR3 in DNA: TGTGCCAGCAGTTACGATCCAGGGGGCACCTACGAGCAGTACTTC. Translating it yields CASSYDPGGTYEQYF.

J is TRBJ2-5 and V is TRBV16; 7 nucleotides match TRBD2. The J call may be in error: the DNA end matches TRBJ2-7 better. Germline CDR1 and CDR2: KGHSY and FQNENV. This CDR3 is 14 amino acids long. The CDR3 coding sequence is TGTGCCAGCAGCCAGGGAGGGGCAAACTACGAGCAGTACTTC. This encodes CASSQGGANYEQYF.

This clone was detected only a few times. CDR3 sequence (DNA): TGTGCCTGGGTGACAGACGCTAACTATGGCTACACCTTC. Translated, it gives CAWVTDANYGYTF. The V and J genes are TRBV30 and TRBJ1-2; weak D call: TRBD1 (5 bases). CDR1 and CDR2 from the germline V gene are GTSNPN and SVGIG (reference sequence). This CDR3 region has 13 residues. Between the trimmed V and J ends, which lost 5 bases and 0 bases, there was a span of 10 bases.

The chain links TRBV6-4 to TRBJ2-6; 9 bases are a match to TRBD1. The CDR3 totals 14 residues. The germline V gene encodes CDR1 MRHNA and CDR2 SNTAGT. V lost 9 bases, J lost 2 bases, and 2 bases stayed unmatched. The CDR3 coding sequence is TGTGCCAGAACAGGGGGCGCTGGGGCCAACGTCCTGACTTTC. It codes for CARTGGAGANVLTF.

The chain carries TRBV7-2 and TRBJ2-5, with D perhaps matching TRBD2 (5 bases). This CDR3 comprises 14 residues. CDR1 and CDR2 from the germline V gene are SGHTA and FQGNSA. V was shortened by 5 bases and J by 7 bases, with 17 bases between the two germline ends. The DNA of the CDR3 is TGTGCCAGCAGCGTCCTTCCGGCGGGTATGACCCAGTACTTC. Translation: CASSVLPAGMTQYF.

This sequence joins TRBV7-3 and TRBJ2-6; no definite D call. Trimming removed 0 bases from V and 4 bases from J, with 13 bases in between. The germline gives CDR1 SGHTA, CDR2 FQGTGA. This CDR3 is built from 17 residues. CDR3: CASSLTGGWAGANVLTF. CDR3 coding DNA: TGTGCCAGCAGCTTAACTGGTGGGTGGGCCGGGGCCAACGTCCTGACTTTC.

V is TRBV7-9 and J is TRBJ1-2; D unresolved. CDR3 length: 14 residues. Between the trimmed V and J ends, which lost 2 bases and 0 bases, there was a span of 7 bases. Germline assignment: CDR1 SEHNR and CDR2 FQNEAQ (reference sequence). The CDR3 DNA sequence: TGTGCCAGCAGCTTAAGACTGTCTAACTATGGCTACACCTTC. The encoded protein is CASSLRLSNYGYTF.